The 28 T cell receptor beta chains given below trace back to one sample, sequenced in a study of identical twins. A single record per CDR3 protein comes from TCRdb applying MiXCR to the 5' RACE reads. The top ten hold over 7% of the sample, which has more than 350,000 distinct CDR3 sequences, around 9.7% seen once. The sequenced sample consisted of naive T cells sorted from blood. These receptors were taken from a woman between 50 and 59 years old in good health.

V gene TRBV6-5 combines with J gene TRBJ2-3; 12 positions agree with TRBD2. The CDR3 runs 16 residues. The germline V gene has CDR1 MNHEY and CDR2 SVGAGI. The V segment lost 6 bases and the J segment 2 bases; nucleotides outside the gene matches: 6. The CDR3 sequence is CASSRGLAGYTDTQYF. CDR3 bases: TGTGCCAGCAGCCGCGGACTAGCGGGGTACACAGATACGCAGTATTTT.

The rearrangement links TRBV9 to TRBJ1-2; unclear D gene. V was shortened by 4 bases and J by 7 bases, with 14 bases between the two germline ends. Germline CDR1 reads SGDLS; CDR2 reads YYNGEE. CDR3 size: 13 residues. As DNA, the CDR3 is TGTGCCAGCAGCTCCAGACCCGGTAGTGGCTACACCTTC. Protein sequence: CASSSRPGSGYTF.

The genes are TRBV12-3 or TRBV12-4 and TRBJ1-5; a weak D match, TRBD1 (6 bases). V was cut by 4 bases and J by 3 bases, with 13 bases left in between. This CDR3 contains 15 residues. This CDR3 reads CASSSTTGFNQPQHF. CDR3 DNA sequence: TGTGCCAGCAGTTCGACGACAGGATTCAATCAGCCCCAGCATTTT.

The chain carries TRBV5-1 and TRBJ2-5, with 8 positions matching TRBD2. After removal of 7 bases from V and 5 bases from J, the junction contained 10 bases not matched to a gene. CDR1 and CDR2 from the germline V gene are SGHRS and YFSETQ. The CDR3 spans 14 residues. The CDR3 loop reads CASGPGLVYETQYF. Here the CDR3 DNA reads TGCGCCAGCGGCCCGGGACTAGTTTATGAGACCCAGTACTTC.

This clonotype was seen more than once but under ten times. The chain uses TRBV21-1 and TRBJ2-5; TRBD2, the table's D call, lacks a check against the DNA. TRBV21-1 constitutes a pseudogene. The CDR3 spans 16 residues. CDR3 region: CASSKTSGRAPETQYF. CDR3 coding DNA: TGTGCCAGCAGCAAGACTAGCGGGAGGGCCCCAGAGACCCAGTACTTC.

The chain has TRBV3-1 and TRBJ1-5; possible D gene TRBD1, 5 bases. The CDR3 contains 14 residues. V was pared by 6 bases and J by 3 bases, with 12 bases between. Germline loops: CDR1 LGHDT, CDR2 YNNKEL (reference sequence). The CDR3 bases are TGTGCCAGCAGGCACTCGGGGGACAATCAGCCCCAGCATTTT. It codes for CASRHSGDNQPQHF.

This chain uses TRBV4-1 with TRBJ1-1, with D perhaps matching TRBD1 (5 bases). The germline CDR1 and CDR2 sequences are MGHRA and YSYEKL. The length of the CDR3 is 15 residues. V was pared by 1 base and J by 1 base, with 10 bases between. The CDR3 DNA is TGCGCCAGCAGCCAAGTGGGGCCCAGGAACACTGAAGCTTTCTTT. This translates into CASSQVGPRNTEAFF.

Only a few counts were recorded for this clonotype. The chain joins TRBV15 to TRBJ2-7, with 7 bases matching TRBD2. Per the germline V gene, CDR1 is LNHNV and CDR2 is YYDKDF (reference sequence). The CDR3 has 14 residues. The V and J ends lost 1 base and 0 bases, in that order; junction bases with no gene match: 0. The CDR3 DNA follows: TGTGCCACCAGCAGAGGCGGGAGCTCCTACGAGCAGTACTTC. Amino acid sequence: CATSRGGSSYEQYF.

A remark on this clonotype: Given a much more abundant clone one base away, this may be a read error. This rearrangement joins TRBV3-1 to TRBJ2-7; D tentatively reads TRBD1 or TRBD2 (5 bases each). Germline CDR1 reads LGHDT; CDR2 reads YNNKEL (reference sequence). The CDR3 sequence is 16 residues long. The CDR3 sequence: CASSSTGRSFPYDQYF. The CDR3 nucleotides are TGTGCCAGCAGCTCTACGGGGCGTTCCTTTCCCTACGATCAGTACTTC.

The V gene is TRBV10-3, the J gene TRBJ2-3, with 8 bases fitting TRBD1. The germline gives CDR1 ENHRY, CDR2 SYGVKD. V dropped 5 bases and J dropped 2; count of bases not matched to a gene: 6. This CDR3 comprises 15 residues. The CDR3 DNA follows: TGTGCCATCAGTTTGGACAGGGCCCACACAGATACGCAGTATTTT. This encodes CAISLDRAHTDTQYF.

The sample holds a few counts of this clonotype. The chain combines TRBV4-1 with TRBJ1-1; no firm D call. Per the germline V gene, CDR1 is MGHRA and CDR2 is YSYEKL. V shed 0 bases and J shed 4 bases, with 12 bases lying between them. The CDR3 spans 15 residues. In DNA, the CDR3 is TGCGCCAGCAGCCAAGAACACTCCCGGGCCACTGAAGCTTTCTTT. The encoded protein is CASSQEHSRATEAFF.

The chain recombines TRBV7-2 with TRBJ2-1; 8 bases line up with TRBD2. Per the germline V gene, CDR1 is SGHTA and CDR2 is FQGNSA. The CDR3 runs 15 residues. J gave up 6 bases and V 10 bases, and 14 bases lay outside the gene matches. CDR3 protein: CATRGAGLVGNEQFF. DNA for the CDR3: TGTGCCACCCGGGGGGCGGGACTAGTCGGCAATGAGCAGTTCTTC.

The chain recombines TRBV7-2 with TRBJ2-4; D unresolved. V lost 3 bases, J lost 1 base, and 13 bases lay in between. This CDR3 contains 16 residues. Per the germline V gene, CDR1 is SGHTA and CDR2 is FQGNSA. The CDR3 is CASSFLGNSAKNIQYF. The CDR3 nucleotides read TGTGCCAGCAGCTTTTTAGGGAATTCGGCCAAAAACATTCAGTACTTC.

The V and J genes are TRBV7-9 and TRBJ2-7, with 14 bases lining up with TRBD2. The V gene's germline CDR1 is SEHNR and CDR2 FQNEAQ (reference sequence). The CDR3 covers 16 residues. Trimming removed 5 bases from V and 5 bases from J; junction bases left unmatched: 8. CDR3 DNA: TGTGCCAGCAGCATGACTAGCGGGAGGGGGACTGACGAGCAGTACGTC. Translating gives CASSMTSGRGTDEQYV.

This clonotype has more than one count but fewer than ten. The V and J genes are TRBV6-6 and TRBJ2-3; 8 positions match TRBD2. The CDR3 is made up of 15 amino acids. The V gene end was trimmed by 5 bases and the J gene end by 5 bases; junction bases not matched to a gene: 9. The germline gives CDR1 MNHNY, CDR2 SVGAGI (reference sequence). This chain's CDR3 is CASSPTGGLGDTQYF. CDR3 nucleotide sequence: TGTGCCAGCAGTCCTACGGGGGGGCTTGGAGATACGCAGTATTTT.

The chain recombines TRBV6-5 with TRBJ2-5, with 9 bases identical to TRBD2. V lost 5 bases, J lost 5 bases, and 6 bases stayed unmatched. Germline V CDR1 and CDR2: MNHEY, SVGAGI. This CDR3 spans 14 amino acids. DNA for the CDR3: TGTGCCAGCAGTAATAGCGGGAGTGGGGAGACCCAGTACTTC. Its protein product is CASSNSGSGETQYF.

This clonotype was detected ten times or more. This rearrangement joins TRBV5-1 to TRBJ2-1, with 10 bases aligning to TRBD1. Germline trimming cut 4 bases from V and 10 bases from J; bases unmatched to any gene: 8. Germline assignment: CDR1 SGHRS and CDR2 YFSETQ. The CDR3 contains 14 residues. The CDR3 nucleotides are TGCGCCAGCAGCATCGGACAGGGGGGTCAGGAGCAGTTCTTC. It translates to CASSIGQGGQEQFF.

The chain carries TRBV9 and TRBJ2-2; no clear D gene. Trimming shortened V by 1 base and J by 4 bases, and 17 bases separated the two germline ends. Germline V gene lookup returns CDR1 SGDLS and CDR2 YYNGEE. This CDR3 is 17 amino acids long. The DNA of the CDR3 is TGTGCCAGCAGCGTAAACATGGCTAGAGGCGGCACCGGGGAGCTGTTTTTT. Translating it yields CASSVNMARGGTGELFF. The full variable domain, its missing parts supplied by reference TRBV9 and TRBJ2-2, is DSGVTQTPKHLITATGQRVTLRCSPRSGDLSVYWYQQSLDQGLQFLIQYYNGEERAKGNILERFSAQQFPDLHSELNLSSLELGDSALYFCASSVNMARGGTGELFFGEGSRLTVL.

V usage is TRBV9 and J usage is TRBJ2-5; D gene uncertain. The ends were cut back, 0 bases at V and 2 bases at J, with 14 bases in the middle. The germline V gene encodes CDR1 SGDLS and CDR2 YYNGEE. This CDR3 has 16 residues. The CDR3 sequence: CASSVGQGRQQETQYF. The DNA of the CDR3 is TGTGCCAGCAGCGTAGGTCAAGGGCGGCAGCAAGAGACCCAGTACTTC. The full variable domain, its missing parts supplied by reference TRBV9 and TRBJ2-5, is DSGVTQTPKHLITATGQRVTLRCSPRSGDLSVYWYQQSLDQGLQFLIQYYNGEERAKGNILERFSAQQFPDLHSELNLSSLELGDSALYFCASSVGQGRQQETQYFGPGTRLLVL.

This clonotype was counted a few times. V usage is TRBV29-1 and J usage is TRBJ2-1; 8 bases are a match to TRBD1. Germline CDR1 and CDR2: SQVTM and ANQGSEA. This CDR3 is 13 amino acids long. Germline trimming cut 8 bases from V and 1 base from J; bases unmatched to any gene: 4. CDR3 sequence: CSSTGGSYNEQFF. In DNA form, the CDR3 reads TGCAGCTCCACAGGGGGGTCCTACAATGAGCAGTTCTTC.

The sample holds many counts of this clonotype. V is TRBV5-6 and J is TRBJ2-7; D may be TRBD1 or TRBD2 (5 bases each). V was clipped by 4 bases and J by 5 bases, with 16 bases between them. From germline, CDR1 is SGHDT and CDR2 YYEEEE. The CDR3 is 14 amino acids. CDR3 amino acids: CASSIPGTNNEQYF. CDR3 nucleotides: TGTGCCAGCAGCATCCCCGGGACCAACAACGAGCAGTACTTC.

This clonotype has ten or more counts. The gene calls are TRBV25-1 and TRBJ2-5; D might be TRBD1 or TRBD2, each matching 7 bases. V lost 5 bases and J 2 bases, leaving 15 bases between the germline ends. This CDR3 has 15 amino acids. CDR1 is MGHDK, CDR2 SYGVNS, per germline. CDR3 sequence (DNA): TGTGCCAGCAGTAAGGGGGGGACAGTACAAGAGACCCAGTACTTC. Protein product: CASSKGGTVQETQYF.

There are a few counts of this clonotype. The gene calls are TRBV12-5 and TRBJ2-1; unclear D gene. Germline-derived CDR1 and CDR2 are LGHNT and FRNRAP. This CDR3 contains 15 residues. V lost 7 bases and J lost 2, with 15 bases in between. The CDR3 loop is CASVRPQVAYNEQFF. The CDR3 coding sequence is TGTGCTAGTGTGCGACCCCAAGTGGCCTACAATGAGCAGTTCTTC.

The chain links TRBV20-1 to TRBJ2-5, with D hard to call. The germline CDR1 and CDR2 sequences are DFQATT and SNEGSKA (reference sequence). V lost 0 bases and J lost 4, with 12 bases in between. The CDR3 contains 14 residues. CDR3 nucleotides: TGCAGTGCTAGAGATTGGTTAGTCCTAGAGACCCAGTACTTC. It codes for CSARDWLVLETQYF.

CDR3 sequence (DNA): TGTGCCAGCAGACCCGGGGGGGGGCAAGAGACCCAGTACTTC. This codes for CASRPGGGQETQYF. V is TRBV27 and J is TRBJ2-5, with TRBD2 matching over 8 bases. This CDR3 is 14 amino acids long. The ends lost 6 bases at V and 2 bases at J; junction bases unmatched: 5. Germline CDR1 reads MNHEY; CDR2 reads SMNVEV (reference sequence).

This clonotype appeared a few times. The V gene is TRBV11-3, the J gene TRBJ2-2; D may be TRBD2 (6 bases). Germline V gives CDR1 SGHNT, CDR2 YENEEA. Trimming cost V 8 bases and J 6 bases, with 13 bases left between them. The CDR3 sequence is 13 residues long. The CDR3 DNA sequence: TGTGCCAGCGGAGGGAGAGGCGCCGGGGAGCTGTTTTTT. Its protein product is CASGGRGAGELFF. Full variable domain (rest looked up from reference TRBV11-3 and TRBJ2-2): EAGVVQSPRYKIIEKKQPVAFWCNPISGHNTLYWYLQNLGQGPELLIRYENEEAVDDSQLPKDRFSAERLKGVDSTLKIQPAELGDSAVYLCASGGRGAGELFFGEGSRLTVL.

This clonotype appeared many times. The genes are TRBV20-1 and TRBJ2-1; the D is unclear. Deletions cut 2 bases from V and 2 bases from J, with 19 bases between. Germline CDR1 and CDR2: DFQATT and SNEGSKA (reference sequence). This CDR3 comprises 17 residues. CDR3 region: CSARPPRRPGPYNEQFF. CDR3 nucleotides: TGCAGTGCTAGACCCCCAAGAAGGCCGGGCCCCTACAATGAGCAGTTCTTC.

The V gene is TRBV5-1, the J gene TRBJ2-1, with no clear D. Germline V gene data show CDR1 as SGHRS and CDR2 as YFSETQ. This CDR3 contains 17 residues. Trimming removed 0 bases from V and 2 bases from J, with 15 bases in between. This chain's CDR3 is CASSLAARAIPYNEQFF. The CDR3 bases are TGCGCCAGCAGCTTGGCCGCTCGTGCAATCCCCTACAATGAGCAGTTCTTC.